The T cell receptor beta chain under discussion was sequenced for a study of blood T cell repertoires in COVID-19. Across the whole study: Some COVID-19 samples were acute and others convalescent; all came from the United States, Italy and Spain.

Enrolled through a virtual design, the participants were between roughly 18 and 100 years of age and came from about two dozen US areas. The study recruited exposed participants who had met a COVID-19 case within 2 weeks before entry. There are 15 residues in the CDR3. V gave up 0 bases and J gave up 5 bases; unmatched junction bases: 5. Germline CDR1 and CDR2: SGHRS and YFSETQ. Original processing methods: Reference gene primer amplification yielded estimated nucleated cell counts. Sequenced by immunoSEQ multiplex PCR; TCRdb stores in-frame clones only, minus some. V and J calls and clone size are copied from that table; D and trimming were computed from the DNA. The profile covers about 260,000 clones, with approximately 89% appearing a single time and approximately 3% taken by the ten largest.

The genes are TRBV5-1 and TRBJ2-1; 7 nucleotides line up with TRBD2. This clonotype was obtained from a man aged 40-50 years who had been exposed to COVID-19. The sample consisted of PBMCs or T cells enriched from blood (not recorded which). The CDR3 loop is CASSLGSGLNNEQFF. The CDR3, as DNA: TGCGCCAGCAGCTTGGGTAGCGGGCTCAACAATGAGCAGTTCTTC.